One and the same sample provided the 13 T cell receptor beta chains below, sequenced in a study of breast tumors, draining lymph nodes, adjacent tissues. Axillary draining lymph nodes of breast cancer patients supplied the node samples. TCRdb fed the multiplex PCR reads into MiXCR, producing one record per CDR3 protein. The sample shows some 97,000 distinct CDR3 sequences, around 21% of them seen only once. The specimen sequenced was axillary lymph node tissue. The receptors shown here come from a female donor with breast cancer. Some clones in this sample may be carry-over from other donors' samples.

This clonotype was counted at least ten times. V usage is TRBV20-1 and J usage is TRBJ2-1, with 7 bases that match TRBD2. V was clipped by 2 bases and J by 8 bases; unmatched bases: 6. This CDR3 is built from 13 residues. Germline values: CDR1 DFQATT, CDR2 SNEGSKA (reference sequence). Here the CDR3 DNA reads TGCAGTGCTAGAAGGACTAGTAGGGATGAGCAGTTCTTC. Translation gives CSARRTSRDEQFF.

This clonotype was seen many times. The chain combines TRBV15 with TRBJ2-5; no clear D gene. This CDR3 is built from 13 residues. Germline lookup yields CDR1 LNHNV and CDR2 YYDKDF (reference sequence). The V end lost 0 bases, the J end lost 5 bases, and 7 bases lay between the germline ends. The CDR3 DNA follows: TGTGCCACCAGCAGAGATTTAGTTGAGACCCAGTACTTC. It specifies CATSRDLVETQYF.

This sequence joins TRBV18 and TRBJ2-3; D is unclear. Trimming shortened V by 6 bases and J by 6 bases, and 10 bases separated the two germline ends. CDR3 length: 12 amino acids. Germline CDR1 is KGHSH and CDR2 is LQKENI. CDR3 nucleotide sequence: TGTGCCAGCTCTCGGTCCCGGGATACGCAGTATTTT. Protein sequence: CASSRSRDTQYF.

At least ten counts were recorded for this clonotype. The chain links TRBV24-1 to TRBJ2-1; 11 nucleotides agree with TRBD2. Germline V gene sequence: CDR1 KGHDR, CDR2 SFDVKD. The V gene end was trimmed by 1 base and the J gene end by 9 bases; junction bases not matched to a gene: 10. The CDR3 consists of 17 residues. This CDR3 reads CATSDFGTSGSRGEQFF. The CDR3 DNA follows: TGTGCCACCAGTGATTTTGGTACTAGCGGGAGTCGAGGTGAGCAGTTCTTC.

In its sample, this clonotype was seen many times. This rearrangement joins TRBV10-3 to TRBJ2-1, with 7 bases matching TRBD2. The V gene's germline CDR1 is ENHRY and CDR2 SYGVKD. The CDR3 length is 15 residues. V trimming: 3 bases; J trimming: 6 bases; junction bases outside the gene matches: 8. The CDR3 is CAISDMGQRGNEQFF. The CDR3 DNA reads as TGTGCCATCAGTGATATGGGCCAGCGGGGCAATGAGCAGTTCTTC.

The table lists this clonotype with many counts. The chain recombines TRBV4-1 with TRBJ2-3; possible D gene TRBD2, 5 bases. Looked up from germline, CDR1 is MGHRA and CDR2 is YSYEKL. V was clipped by 8 bases and J by 3 bases, with 15 bases between them. CDR3 size: 14 residues. The CDR3 protein is CASSRAEGTDTQYF. The CDR3 DNA sequence: TGCGCCAGCTCCCGGGCCGAGGGAACAGATACGCAGTATTTT.

This clonotype came up a few times. This chain connects TRBV27 to TRBJ1-2; TRBD1 agrees at 8 bases. Germline CDR1 is MNHEY and CDR2 is SMNVEV (reference sequence). Unmatched junction bases numbered 7, after V lost 0 bases and J lost 4 bases. CDR3 length equals 16 residues. The CDR3 nucleotides are TGTGCCAGCAGTTTATCTCCGGGACAGGAGCCCTATGGCTACACCTTC. Translating gives CASSLSPGQEPYGYTF.

This clonotype was found many times. V and J are TRBV2 and TRBJ2-5, with TRBD2 matching over 7 bases. Losses at the gene ends were 6 bases for V and 5 bases for J; bases not matched to a gene: 6. Germline V lookup: CDR1 SNHLY, CDR2 FYNNEI. There are 13 residues in the CDR3. CDR3 sequence reads: CASSRDGGETQYF. DNA of the CDR3: TGTGCCAGCAGCAGGGACGGGGGGGAGACCCAGTACTTC.

This clonotype was seen once. One base away lies a much larger clone, so this may be a sequencing read error. This chain uses TRBV7-2 with TRBJ1-2, with D possibly TRBD1 on 5 matching bases. The CDR3 covers 14 residues. V lost 7 bases and J 5 bases, leaving 17 bases between the germline ends. The germline CDR1 and CDR2 sequences are SGHTA and FQGNSA. CDR3 nucleotides: TGTGCCAGCAACTTTTCCGGGGGTTTGTATGGCTACACCTTC. Protein product: CASNFSGGLYGYTF.

This clonotype occurred many times. This chain uses TRBV20-1 with TRBJ2-5; no firm D call. The ends were cut back, 4 bases at V and 7 bases at J, with 10 bases in the middle. The CDR3 sequence is 11 residues long. Germline V gene sequence: CDR1 DFQATT, CDR2 SNEGSKA (reference sequence). CDR3 loop: CSATPQVTQYF. Written as DNA, the CDR3 is TGCAGTGCTACCCCCCAGGTGACCCAGTACTTC.

This clonotype was picked up a small number of times. The chain is built from TRBV18 and TRBJ2-7, with 8 positions matching TRBD1. Trimming at V came to 6 bases and at J to 2 bases, leaving 6 bases not matched to a gene. This CDR3 region has 14 residues. The germline gives CDR1 KGHSH, CDR2 LQKENI. CDR3 nucleotides: TGTGCCAGCTCCCAAGGACAGGGCCCCTACGAGCAGTACTTC. Amino acids: CASSQGQGPYEQYF.

In its sample, this clonotype was seen many times. The chain has TRBV7-3 and TRBJ2-1; a weak D match, TRBD2 (6 bases). V dropped 7 bases and J dropped 5 bases, with 27 bases sitting between them. The CDR3 consists of 18 residues. CDR1 is SGHTA, CDR2 FQGTGA, per germline. The CDR3 DNA reads TGTGCCAGCATCTCAGCCAAGTGGGACTCCACCACCAACAATGAGCAGTTCTTC. It yields the protein CASISAKWDSTTNNEQFF.

The genes are TRBV2 and TRBJ2-7, with D perhaps being TRBD1 or TRBD2 (5 bases each). V shed 4 bases and J shed 2 bases, with 15 bases lying between them. Germline loops: CDR1 SNHLY, CDR2 FYNNEI. This CDR3 has 15 amino acids. In DNA form, the CDR3 reads TGTGCCAGCAGTGCTGGGGGAACGCCTCCCTACGAGCAGTACTTC. This gives the protein CASSAGGTPPYEQYF.